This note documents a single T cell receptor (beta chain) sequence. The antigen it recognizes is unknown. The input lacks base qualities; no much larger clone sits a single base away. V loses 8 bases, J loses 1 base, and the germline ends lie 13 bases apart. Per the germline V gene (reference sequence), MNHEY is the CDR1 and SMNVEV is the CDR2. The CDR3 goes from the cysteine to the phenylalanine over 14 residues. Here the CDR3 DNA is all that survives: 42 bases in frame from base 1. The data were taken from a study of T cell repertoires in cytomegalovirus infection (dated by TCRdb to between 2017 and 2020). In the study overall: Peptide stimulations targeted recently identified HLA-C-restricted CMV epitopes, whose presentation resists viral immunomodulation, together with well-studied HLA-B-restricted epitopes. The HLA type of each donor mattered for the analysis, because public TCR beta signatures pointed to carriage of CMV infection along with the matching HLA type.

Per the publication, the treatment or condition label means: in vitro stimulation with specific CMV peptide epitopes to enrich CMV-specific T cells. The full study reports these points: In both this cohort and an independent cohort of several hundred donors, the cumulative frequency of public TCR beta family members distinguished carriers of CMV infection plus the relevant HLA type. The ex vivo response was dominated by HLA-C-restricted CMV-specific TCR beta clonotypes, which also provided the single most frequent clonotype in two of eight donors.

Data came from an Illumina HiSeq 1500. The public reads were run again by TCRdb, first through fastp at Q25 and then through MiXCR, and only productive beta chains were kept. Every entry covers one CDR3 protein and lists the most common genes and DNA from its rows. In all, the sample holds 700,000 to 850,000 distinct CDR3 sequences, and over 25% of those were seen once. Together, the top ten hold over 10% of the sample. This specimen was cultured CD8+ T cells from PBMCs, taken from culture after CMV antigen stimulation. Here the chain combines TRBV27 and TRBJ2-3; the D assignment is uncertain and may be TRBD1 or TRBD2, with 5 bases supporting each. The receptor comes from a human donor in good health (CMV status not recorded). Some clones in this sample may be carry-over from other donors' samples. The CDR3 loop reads CASGAGLRTDTQYF. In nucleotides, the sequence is TGTGCCAGCGGGGCCGGACTTCGCACAGATACGCAGTATTTT.